This TCR beta chain emerged from a study of blood T cell repertoires in COVID-19. This CDR3 has 15 amino acids. Germline CDR1 reads ENHRY; CDR2 reads SYGVKD. V lost 6 bases and J 3 bases, leaving 16 bases between the germline ends. In the authors' methods: Estimation of nucleated cell counts was performed using reference gene primer amplification. The protocol was immunoSEQ multiplex PCR, while the TCRdb copy is restricted to in-frame clones and leaves out a portion. The V and J calls and the clone size are those of that table, but D and trimming were determined from the DNA. The profile covers 150,000 to 200,000 clones, with approximately 84% appearing a single time and about 20% taken by the ten largest. This clone has just one count.

The sequenced sample consisted of peripheral blood. The sequence was obtained from a woman of 80 years or more with acute or convalescent COVID-19. The chain recombines TRBV10-3 with TRBJ2-3, with D perhaps TRBD2 (7 bases). The CDR3 region has the DNA TGTGCCATCAGGCAAGGGGGGGAGGGAACAGATACGCAGTATTTT. This gives the protein CAIRQGGEGTDTQYF.